This T cell receptor (beta chain) was obtained from a study of T cells in Graves' hyperthyroidism and ophthalmopathy. Stable hyperthyroidism: no ophthalmopathy progression over 18 months of follow-up. The CDR3 length is 14 residues. V lost 1 base and J lost 2, with 8 bases in between. This clonotype was detected many times. Template material for amplifying TCR beta CDR3 regions consisted of RNA transcripts. In the first-round RT-PCR of the TCR CDR3, the HTBI primer set was used. TCRdb re-derived calls from the multiplex PCR reads in MiXCR, one entry per CDR3 protein. This sample has 300,000 to 450,000 distinct CDR3 sequences; approximately 13% occur once, and the top ten carry more than 9.5%.

V usage is TRBV12-3 or TRBV12-4 and J usage is TRBJ1-2; D is undetermined. The clonotype originates from a woman aged 55-75 years with Graves' hyperthyroidism. The specimen was blood. The CDR3 protein is CASSLEYTNYGYTF. DNA for the CDR3: TGTGCCAGCAGTTTAGAGTACACGAACTATGGCTACACCTTC.